This T cell receptor (beta chain) was identified in a study of T cell responses to AZD1222 COVID-19 vaccine. Notes on the study in general: Regions 160-218 and 743-854 held dominance among vaccine-associated CD4 TCRs, which spanned spike. Just a handful of AZD1222 recipients were seropositive at baseline. Two doses of AZD1222 preceded a rise in Spike-specific TCR breadth and depth.

Turning to this clone: Its antigen is as yet unknown.

CDR1 is LNHDA and CDR2 is SQIVND in the germline V gene (reference sequence). V was cut by 7 bases and J by 3 bases, with 10 bases left in between. This CDR3 region has 13 residues. Sequencing used immunoSEQ multiplex PCR; TCRdb keeps in-frame clones, though not all of them. Among about 120,000 clones listed, approximately 90% were seen once. Recipients boosted at about 4 weeks or about 12 weeks are pooled. Here the sequenced sample was peripheral blood, taken 28 days after the second AZD1222 dose. This TCR was recovered from an adult who received the AZD1222 COVID-19 vaccine. The rearrangement joins TRBV19 to TRBJ1-3; D gene uncertain. As DNA, the CDR3 is TGTGCCAGTAAAGAGACTCTTGGAAACACCATATATTTT. Amino acids: CASKETLGNTIYF.